These 15 T cell receptor beta chains share one sample of origin, sequenced in a study of shared clonotypes between healthy human individuals. The protocol was immunoSEQ multiplex PCR, while the TCRdb copy is restricted to in-frame clones and leaves out a portion. Among roughly 720,000 clones listed, about nine tenths were seen once. The sample taken for sequencing was memory CD8+ T cells from PBMCs. Stated subset: CD45RO+ cells pooled with CCR7-negative TemRA cells. These receptors all stem from a man between 18 and 29 years old in good health. Some clones in this sample may be carry-over from other donors' samples.

The V and J genes are TRBV27 and TRBJ2-3; D possibly corresponds to TRBD2 (6 bases). Germline loops: CDR1 MNHEY, CDR2 SMNVEV (reference sequence). The CDR3 runs to 15 residues. With 5 bases removed from V and 6 bases from J, the gap between germline ends came to 18 bases. CDR3 sequence reads: CASSAPGLWGDTQYF. The CDR3 DNA reads TGTGCCAGCAGTGCTCCGGGACTCTGGGGGGATACGCAGTATTTT.

This chain joins TRBV5-5 and TRBJ1-1; D uncertain. Germline CDR1 SGHKS, CDR2 YYEKEE (reference sequence). Trimming stripped 4 bases from V and 3 bases from J, with 16 bases between. The CDR3 totals 15 residues. In DNA form, the CDR3 reads TGTGCCAGCAGCGAAGCCCCTAAGCGATACACTGAAGCTTTCTTT. Amino acid sequence: CASSEAPKRYTEAFF.

This chain joins TRBV21-1 and TRBJ2-7; the table's D call TRBD2 went unverified against the DNA. TRBV21-1 is described as a pseudogene. This CDR3 has 16 residues. CDR3: CASNHHEEGMIYEQYF. CDR3 DNA: TGTGCCAGCAACCACCACGAGGAGGGTATGATTTACGAGCAGTACTTC.

V gene TRBV4-3 combines with J gene TRBJ1-5; D remains ambiguous. The CDR3 is 15 amino acids. Trimming removed 0 bases at V and 6 bases at J, with 12 bases between. Per the germline V gene, CDR1 is LGHNA and CDR2 is YSLEER. This CDR3 reads CASSQDGGWGQPQHF. The CDR3 coding sequence is TGCGCCAGCAGCCAAGACGGAGGGTGGGGTCAGCCCCAGCATTTT.

The chain uses TRBV13 and TRBJ2-3; 7 bases fit TRBD1. Germline lookup yields CDR1 PRHDT and CDR2 FYEKMQ (reference sequence). V shed 6 bases, J shed 0 bases, and the junction held 0 bases outside the gene matches. CDR3 length: 13 amino acids. The chain's CDR3 is CASRQGSTDTQYF. For the CDR3, the DNA is TGTGCCAGCAGACAGGGGAGCACAGATACGCAGTATTTT. Based on the CDR3 plus reference TRBV13 and TRBJ2-3, the full variable domain is AAGVIQSPRHLIKEKRETATLKCYPIPRHDTVYWYQQGPGQDPQFLISFYEKMQSDKGSIPDRFSAQQFSDYHSELNMSSLELGDSALYFCASRQGSTDTQYFGPGTRLTVL.

The rearrangement uses TRBV6-6 and TRBJ2-2; D unclear. Germline assignment: CDR1 MNHNY and CDR2 SVGAGI (reference sequence). The length of the CDR3 is 16 residues. Trimming shortened V by 6 bases and J by 4 bases, and 18 bases separated the two germline ends. CDR3 amino acids: CASSTGRGWGTGELFF. The CDR3 nucleotides read TGTGCCAGCAGCACCGGCCGAGGCTGGGGCACCGGGGAGCTGTTTTTT.

This clone was seen only once. This chain joins TRBV4-3 and TRBJ2-3; D is undetermined. Germline V lookup: CDR1 LGHNA, CDR2 YSLEER. The CDR3 length is 16 residues. V lost 0 bases and J lost 0, with 10 bases in between. The CDR3 loop reads CASSQDFQTSTDTQYF. The DNA of the CDR3 is TGCGCCAGCAGCCAAGATTTCCAGACTAGCACAGATACGCAGTATTTT.

The chain has TRBV28 and TRBJ2-5; 10 positions agree with TRBD2. In germline, CDR1 is MDHEN, CDR2 SYDVKM. The CDR3 sequence is 17 residues long. The junction had 10 bases not matched to a gene; V was cut back by 4 bases and J by 2 bases. The CDR3 protein is CASSSRTSGRGQETQYF. CDR3 sequence (DNA): TGTGCCAGCAGTTCGCGGACTAGCGGCCGGGGACAAGAGACCCAGTACTTC.

The chain joins TRBV10-2 to TRBJ2-3, with D possibly being TRBD1 (5 bases). Germline V gene data show CDR1 as WSHSY and CDR2 as SAAADI. V was trimmed by 3 bases and J by 6 bases, leaving 19 bases between them. This CDR3 spans 16 amino acids. CDR3 sequence: CASSEGAAGVGDTQYF. The CDR3 coding sequence is TGCGCCAGCAGTGAAGGGGCCGCCGGAGTGGGCGATACGCAGTATTTT.

The V and J genes are TRBV14 and TRBJ1-2; TRBD1 agrees at 10 bases. CDR3 size: 15 residues. The V gene end was trimmed by 5 bases and the J gene end by 2 bases; junction bases not matched to a gene: 5. Per germline, CDR1 SGHDN and CDR2 FVKESK. The chain's CDR3 is CASSAGQGGNYGYTF. The CDR3, as DNA: TGTGCCAGCAGCGCAGGACAGGGGGGGAACTATGGCTACACCTTC.

The chain carries TRBV28 and TRBJ2-1; tentative D call: TRBD2 (7 bases). Trimming took off 6 bases at V and 3 bases at J, with 21 bases between the two ends. The CDR3 is 17 residues long. CDR1 is MDHEN, CDR2 SYDVKM, per germline. Here the CDR3 DNA reads TGTGCCAGCAGAACAGGGATAGCGGGTAATATCTACAATGAGCAGTTCTTC. Translated: CASRTGIAGNIYNEQFF.

The chain recombines TRBV4-2 with TRBJ1-5; perhaps TRBD1 as D (5 bases). Deletions cut 3 bases from V and 0 bases from J, with 9 bases between. Germline CDR1 LGHNA, CDR2 YNFKEQ. This CDR3 contains 15 residues. CDR3 protein: CASSHRDNSNQPQHF. In DNA, the CDR3 is TGTGCCAGCAGCCACAGGGATAATAGCAATCAGCCCCAGCATTTT.

The chain recombines TRBV4-3 with TRBJ1-2; maybe TRBD1 (5 bases). CDR3 length equals 15 residues. Trimming removed 1 base from V and 5 bases from J, with 14 bases in between. The germline CDR1 and CDR2 sequences are LGHNA and YSLEER. The CDR3 DNA reads TGCGCCAGCAGCCAAGTAGGCAGGGCCCTATATGGCTACACCTTC. Its protein is CASSQVGRALYGYTF.

As for this clone: This sample also contains other DNA sequences that code for the same CDR3. The rearrangement links TRBV6-5 to TRBJ2-1, with D unresolved. Germline V gene lookup returns CDR1 MNHEY and CDR2 SVGAGI. The CDR3 is 15 amino acids. V was cut by 2 bases and J by 0 bases, with 8 bases left in between. For the CDR3, the DNA is TGTGCCAGCAGTTACCTGGCGGACTCCTACAATGAGCAGTTCTTC. It translates to CASSYLADSYNEQFF.

As to this clone: Sequence at one end of the junction differs from germline and may be a read error. V usage is TRBV6-5 and J usage is TRBJ1-3; no reliable D call. Germline V gives CDR1 MNHEY, CDR2 SVGAGI. The CDR3 totals 10 residues. For the CDR3, the DNA is TGTGCCAGCATTGGAGACACCATATATTTT. Its translation is CASIGDTIYF.